This entry concerns a single T cell receptor (beta chain). Its matching antigen is unknown. This record comes from a study of T cells in tuberculosis. General observations from the study: Shorter CDR3-alpha in active tuberculosis partly drove smaller distances. Cases with active tuberculosis were adults, while controls were adolescents. Using the GMM-specific repertoire gave around 90% accuracy versus 60% to 70% with motifs. Active tuberculosis TCR-alpha repertoires lay closer to GMM-specific TCRs than IGRA-negative controls, suggesting clonal expansion.

Clones were sequenced by immunoSEQ multiplex PCR, and TCRdb holds only the in-frame ones, with some missing. The sample holds 30,000 to 35,000 clones, approximately 90% seen once. Germline V gene data show CDR1 as MNHEY and CDR2 as SMNVEV (reference sequence). The CDR3 consists of 14 residues. The V and J ends lost 1 base and 2 bases respectively, with 9 bases between them. The receptor's source is a donor aged 10-29 years with latent tuberculosis or without tuberculosis infection. Some clones in this sample may be carry-over from other donors' samples. J is TRBJ2-7 and V is TRBV27, with D possibly being TRBD1 (5 bases). Sequenced input: PBMCs. CDR3 bases: TGTGCCAGCAGTTTATTTAGGGGTCCCTACGAGCAGTACTTC. Translation: CASSLFRGPYEQYF.